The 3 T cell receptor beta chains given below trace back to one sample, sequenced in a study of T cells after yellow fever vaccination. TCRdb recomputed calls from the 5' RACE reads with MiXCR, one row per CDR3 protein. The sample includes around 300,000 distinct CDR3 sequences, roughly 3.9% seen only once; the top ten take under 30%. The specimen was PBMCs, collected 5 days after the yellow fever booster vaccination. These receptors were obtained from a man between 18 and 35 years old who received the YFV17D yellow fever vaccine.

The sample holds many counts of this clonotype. The CDR3 DNA follows: TGTGCCAGCAGCTGGAGGACAGATGAAGCTTTCTTT. Amino acids: CASSWRTDEAFF. The V gene is TRBV5-5, the J gene TRBJ1-1, with D perhaps TRBD1 (6 bases). Trimming removed 3 bases at V and 7 bases at J, with 10 bases between. The CDR3 is made up of 12 amino acids. CDR1 and CDR2 (germline): SGHKS, YYEKEE (reference sequence).

This CDR3 is CASSSLGTAQGGYTF. The DNA for the CDR3 is TGTGCCAGCAGTTCTTTAGGGACGGCCCAAGGTGGCTACACCTTC. V gene TRBV27 combines with J gene TRBJ1-2, with D possibly matching TRBD1 (5 bases). Trimming cost V 4 bases and J 7 bases, with 19 bases left between them. The CDR3 consists of 15 residues. CDR1 MNHEY and CDR2 SMNVEV come from the germline V gene (reference sequence).

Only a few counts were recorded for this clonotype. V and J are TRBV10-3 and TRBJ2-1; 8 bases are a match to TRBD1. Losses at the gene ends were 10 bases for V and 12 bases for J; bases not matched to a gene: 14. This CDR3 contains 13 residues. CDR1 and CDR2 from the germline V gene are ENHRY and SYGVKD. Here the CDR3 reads CATELGQGRGQFF. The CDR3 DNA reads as TGTGCCACCGAATTAGGACAGGGTCGTGGGCAGTTCTTC.